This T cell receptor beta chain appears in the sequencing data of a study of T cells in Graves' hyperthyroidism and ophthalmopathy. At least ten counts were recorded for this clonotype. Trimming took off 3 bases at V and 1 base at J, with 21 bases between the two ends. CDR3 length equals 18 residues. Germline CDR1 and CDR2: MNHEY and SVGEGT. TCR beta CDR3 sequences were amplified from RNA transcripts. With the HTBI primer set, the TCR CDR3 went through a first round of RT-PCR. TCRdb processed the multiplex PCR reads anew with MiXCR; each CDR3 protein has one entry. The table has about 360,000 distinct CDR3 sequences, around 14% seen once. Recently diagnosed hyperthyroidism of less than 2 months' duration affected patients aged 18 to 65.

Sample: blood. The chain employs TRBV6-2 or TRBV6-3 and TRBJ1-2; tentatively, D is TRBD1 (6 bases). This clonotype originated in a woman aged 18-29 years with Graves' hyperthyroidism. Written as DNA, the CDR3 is TGTGCCAGCAGTTATCGGCTAAAGACAGGAGCCCATAACTATGGCTACACCTTC. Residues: CASSYRLKTGAHNYGYTF.